This T cell receptor beta chain was sequenced in a study of human T cells and chemical hapten exposure. Study-level findings and limits: The study found that PT1 expanded TCR counts correlated positively with patch test score.

TCRdb re-called the RACE reads through MiXCR, storing one row per CDR3 protein. This table holds over 85,000 distinct CDR3 sequences, more than 10% found once. The time point here: pre-sensitization, week 0. Treatment defined: therapeutic diphenylcyclopropenone sensitization with weekly scalp DPC. The CDR3 extends over 12 amino acids. In germline, CDR1 is ENHRY, CDR2 SYGVKD. This clonotype was seen a single time. What it binds is unknown. Given a much more abundant clone one base away, this may be a read error. The specimen comprised whole blood, sampled in connection with sensitization to the hapten diphenylcyclopropenone (DPC). This sequence was found in a woman aged 55-70 years with alopecia areata. Some clones in this sample may be carry-over from other donors' samples. The chain employs TRBV10-3 and TRBJ1-1, with D hard to call. CDR3 loop: CAISARDTEALF. The CDR3 DNA is TGTGCCATCAGTGCCAGAGACACTGAAGCTTTATTT.